The entry below describes one TCR beta chain. The sample originates from a study of OX40 agonist ivuxolimab in advanced cancers. Here immunoSEQ multiplex PCR was the method, and the copy in TCRdb shows in-frame clones only, minus some. The sample has about 62,000 clones; roughly nine tenths are singletons. The CDR3 is 13 amino acids. V lost 2 bases and J 1 base, leaving 5 bases between the germline ends. Germline CDR1 reads WNHNN; CDR2 reads SYGVQD (reference sequence). This specimen consisted of CD4+ or CD8+ T cells sorted from blood, obtained in a trial of the OX40 agonist ivuxolimab. The chain is built from TRBV10-1 and TRBJ2-5; a possible D gene is TRBD2 (5 bases). This clonotype was obtained from an adult with an advanced solid tumor such as melanoma, head and neck, liver or kidney cancer. CDR3 region: CASSERGQETQYF. The CDR3 DNA reads as TGCGCCAGCAGTGAGCGGGGCCAAGAGACCCAGTACTTC.